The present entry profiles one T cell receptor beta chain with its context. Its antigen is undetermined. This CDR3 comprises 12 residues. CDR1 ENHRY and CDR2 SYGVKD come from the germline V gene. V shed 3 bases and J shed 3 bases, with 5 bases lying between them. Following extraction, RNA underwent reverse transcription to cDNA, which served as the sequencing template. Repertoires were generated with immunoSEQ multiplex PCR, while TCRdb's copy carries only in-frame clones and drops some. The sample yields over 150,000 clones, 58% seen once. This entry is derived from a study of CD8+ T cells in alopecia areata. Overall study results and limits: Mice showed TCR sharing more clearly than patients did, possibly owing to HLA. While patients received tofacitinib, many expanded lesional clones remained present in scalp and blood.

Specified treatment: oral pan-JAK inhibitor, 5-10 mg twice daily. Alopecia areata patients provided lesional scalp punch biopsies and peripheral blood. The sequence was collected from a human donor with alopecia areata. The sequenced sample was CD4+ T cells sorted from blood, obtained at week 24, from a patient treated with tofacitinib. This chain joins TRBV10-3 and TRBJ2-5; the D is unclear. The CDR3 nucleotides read TGTGCCATCAGTGAAGTGGAAGAGACCCAGTACTTC. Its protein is CAISEVEETQYF.